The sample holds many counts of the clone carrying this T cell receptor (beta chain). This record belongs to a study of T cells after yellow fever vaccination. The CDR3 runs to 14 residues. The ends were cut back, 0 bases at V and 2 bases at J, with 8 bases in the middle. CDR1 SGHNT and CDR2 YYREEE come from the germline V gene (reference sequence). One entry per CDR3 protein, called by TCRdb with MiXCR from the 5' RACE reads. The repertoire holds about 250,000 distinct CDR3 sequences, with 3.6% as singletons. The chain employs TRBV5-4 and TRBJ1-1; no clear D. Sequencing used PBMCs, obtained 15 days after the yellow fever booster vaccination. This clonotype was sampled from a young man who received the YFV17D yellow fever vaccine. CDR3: CASSLGRVNTEAFF. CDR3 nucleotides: TGTGCCAGCAGCTTGGGCCGGGTAAACACTGAAGCTTTCTTT.